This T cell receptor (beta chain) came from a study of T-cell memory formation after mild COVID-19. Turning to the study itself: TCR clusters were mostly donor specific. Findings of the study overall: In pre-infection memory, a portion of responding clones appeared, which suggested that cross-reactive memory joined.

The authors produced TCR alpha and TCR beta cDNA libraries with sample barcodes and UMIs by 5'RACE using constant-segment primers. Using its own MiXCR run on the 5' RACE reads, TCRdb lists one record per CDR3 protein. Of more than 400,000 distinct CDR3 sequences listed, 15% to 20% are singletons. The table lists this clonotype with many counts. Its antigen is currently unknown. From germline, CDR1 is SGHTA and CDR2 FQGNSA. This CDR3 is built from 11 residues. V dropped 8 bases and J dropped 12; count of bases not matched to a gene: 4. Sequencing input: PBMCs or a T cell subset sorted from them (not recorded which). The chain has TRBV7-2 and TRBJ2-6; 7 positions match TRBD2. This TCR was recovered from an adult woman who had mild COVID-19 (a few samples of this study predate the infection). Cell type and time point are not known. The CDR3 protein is CASGTGGVLTF. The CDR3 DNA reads TGTGCCAGCGGGACGGGAGGCGTCCTGACTTTC.